This TCR beta chain comes out of a study of cytomegalovirus exposure and HLA in healthy donors. Germline CDR1 and CDR2: MDHEN and SYDVKM. J was trimmed by 2 bases and V by 5 bases; bases with no gene match: 13. This CDR3 is 18 amino acids long. Profiled with immunoSEQ multiplex PCR; TCRdb holds only in-frame clones, not every one. Among under 85,000 clones listed, approximately 94% were seen once. This rearrangement joins TRBV28 to TRBJ2-2; 8 nucleotides line up with TRBD1. This TCR was recovered from a woman aged 18-29 years in good health and CMV-seropositive. Sequenced material: PBMCs. Written as DNA, the CDR3 is TGTGCCAGCAGTAACTATGGACAGGGTGGAGGTAACACCGGGGAGCTGTTTTTT. Translated, it gives CASSNYGQGGGNTGELFF.